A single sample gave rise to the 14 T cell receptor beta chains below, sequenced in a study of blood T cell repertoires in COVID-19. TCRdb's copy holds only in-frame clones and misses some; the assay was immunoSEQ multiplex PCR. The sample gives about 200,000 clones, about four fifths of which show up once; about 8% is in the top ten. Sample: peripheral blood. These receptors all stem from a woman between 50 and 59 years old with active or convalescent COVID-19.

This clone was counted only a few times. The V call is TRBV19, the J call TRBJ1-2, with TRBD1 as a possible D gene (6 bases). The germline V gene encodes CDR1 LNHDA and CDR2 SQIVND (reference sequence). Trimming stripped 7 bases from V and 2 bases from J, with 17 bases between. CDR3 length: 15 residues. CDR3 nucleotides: TGTGCCAGTATCCCCATGATCGGACAGAACTATGGCTACACCTTC. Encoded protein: CASIPMIGQNYGYTF.

CDR3 sequence: CASSLLAYQPQHF. CDR3 in DNA: TGTGCCAGCAGTTTACTGGCCTATCAGCCCCAGCATTTT. J is TRBJ1-5 and V is TRBV28; D gene unclear. From germline, CDR1 is MDHEN and CDR2 SYDVKM. V was pared by 2 bases and J by 5 bases, with 7 bases between. The CDR3 is 13 residues long. The variable domain in full, completed from reference TRBV28 and TRBJ1-5, reads DVKVTQSSRYLVKRTGEKVFLECVQDMDHENMFWYRQDPGLGLRLIYFSYDVKMKEKGDIPEGYSVSREKKERFSLILESASTNQTSMYLCASSLLAYQPQHFGDGTRLSIL.

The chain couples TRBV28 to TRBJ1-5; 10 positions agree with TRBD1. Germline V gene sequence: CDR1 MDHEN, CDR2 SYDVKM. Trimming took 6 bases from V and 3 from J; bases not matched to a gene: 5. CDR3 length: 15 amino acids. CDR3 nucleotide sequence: TGTGCCAGCAGCCGCGGACAGGGGGTCAATCAGCCCCAGCATTTT. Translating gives CASSRGQGVNQPQHF.

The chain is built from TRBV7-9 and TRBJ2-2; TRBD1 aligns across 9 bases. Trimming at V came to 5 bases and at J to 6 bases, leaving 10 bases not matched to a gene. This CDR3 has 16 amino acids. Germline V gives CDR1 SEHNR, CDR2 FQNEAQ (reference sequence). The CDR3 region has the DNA TGTGCCAGCAGCCCAAAAGACAGGGGGATCGCCGGGGAGCTGTTTTTT. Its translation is CASSPKDRGIAGELFF.

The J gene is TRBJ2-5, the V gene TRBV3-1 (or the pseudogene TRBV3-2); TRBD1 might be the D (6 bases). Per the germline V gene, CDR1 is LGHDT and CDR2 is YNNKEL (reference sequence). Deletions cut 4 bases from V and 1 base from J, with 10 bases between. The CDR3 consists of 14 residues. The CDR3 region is CASSRTGTQETQYF. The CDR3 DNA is TGTGCCAGCAGCCGAACAGGGACCCAAGAGACCCAGTACTTC.

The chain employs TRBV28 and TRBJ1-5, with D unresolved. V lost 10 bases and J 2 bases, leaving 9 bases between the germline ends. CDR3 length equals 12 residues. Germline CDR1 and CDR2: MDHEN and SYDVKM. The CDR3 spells CAIRTGNQPQHF. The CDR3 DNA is TGTGCCATCCGCACGGGCAATCAGCCCCAGCATTTT.

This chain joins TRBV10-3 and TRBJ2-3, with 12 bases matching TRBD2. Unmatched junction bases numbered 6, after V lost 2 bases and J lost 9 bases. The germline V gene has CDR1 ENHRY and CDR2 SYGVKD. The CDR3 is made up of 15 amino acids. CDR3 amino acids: CAISETASGRETQYF. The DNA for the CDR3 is TGTGCCATCAGTGAGACGGCTAGCGGGAGGGAGACGCAGTATTTT.

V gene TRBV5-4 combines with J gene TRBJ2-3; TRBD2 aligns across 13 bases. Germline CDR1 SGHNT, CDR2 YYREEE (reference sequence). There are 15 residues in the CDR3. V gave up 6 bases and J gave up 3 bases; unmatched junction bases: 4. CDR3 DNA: TGTGCCAGCACCGGGACTAGCGGGAAAACAGATACGCAGTATTTT. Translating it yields CASTGTSGKTDTQYF.

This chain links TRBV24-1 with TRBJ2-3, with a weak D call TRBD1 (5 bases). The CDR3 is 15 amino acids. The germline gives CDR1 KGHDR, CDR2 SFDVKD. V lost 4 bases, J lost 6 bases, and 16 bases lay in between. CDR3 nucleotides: TGTGCCACCAGTGACCTCCCCGCAGGGTCGGATACGCAGTATTTT. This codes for CATSDLPAGSDTQYF.

The CDR3 bases are TGTGCCAGCAGTGAAAGAGTGATCTACGAGCAGTACTTC. Its protein is CASSERVIYEQYF. This sequence joins TRBV6-1 and TRBJ2-7; the D is unclear. Trimming shortened V by 2 bases and J by 3 bases, and 8 bases separated the two germline ends. In germline, CDR1 is MNHNS, CDR2 SASEGT. The CDR3 runs to 13 residues.

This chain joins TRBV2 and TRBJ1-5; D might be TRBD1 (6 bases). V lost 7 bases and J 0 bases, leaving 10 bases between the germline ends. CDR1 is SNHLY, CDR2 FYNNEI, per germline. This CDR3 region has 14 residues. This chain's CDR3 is CASKGDGSNQPQHF. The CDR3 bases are TGTGCCAGCAAGGGGGATGGTAGCAATCAGCCCCAGCATTTT.

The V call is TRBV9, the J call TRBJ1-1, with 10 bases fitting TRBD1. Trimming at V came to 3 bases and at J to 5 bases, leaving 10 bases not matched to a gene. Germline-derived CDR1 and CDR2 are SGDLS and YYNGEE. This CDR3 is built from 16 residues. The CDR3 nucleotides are TGTGCCAGCAGCGGGGACAGGGGAGCGAGGGAAACTGAAGCTTTCTTT. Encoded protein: CASSGDRGARETEAFF.

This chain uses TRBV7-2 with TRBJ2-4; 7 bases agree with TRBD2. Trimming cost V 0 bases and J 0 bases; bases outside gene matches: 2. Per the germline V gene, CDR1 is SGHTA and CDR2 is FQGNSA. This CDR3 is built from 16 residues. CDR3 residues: CASSLAGGGAKNIQYF. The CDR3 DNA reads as TGTGCCAGCAGCTTAGCCGGCGGGGGAGCCAAAAACATTCAGTACTTC.

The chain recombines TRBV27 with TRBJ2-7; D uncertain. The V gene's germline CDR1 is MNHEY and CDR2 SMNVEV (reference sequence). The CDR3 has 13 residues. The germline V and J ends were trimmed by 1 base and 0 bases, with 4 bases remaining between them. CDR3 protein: CASSLFHSYEQYF. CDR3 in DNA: TGTGCCAGCAGTTTATTCCACTCCTACGAGCAGTACTTC.